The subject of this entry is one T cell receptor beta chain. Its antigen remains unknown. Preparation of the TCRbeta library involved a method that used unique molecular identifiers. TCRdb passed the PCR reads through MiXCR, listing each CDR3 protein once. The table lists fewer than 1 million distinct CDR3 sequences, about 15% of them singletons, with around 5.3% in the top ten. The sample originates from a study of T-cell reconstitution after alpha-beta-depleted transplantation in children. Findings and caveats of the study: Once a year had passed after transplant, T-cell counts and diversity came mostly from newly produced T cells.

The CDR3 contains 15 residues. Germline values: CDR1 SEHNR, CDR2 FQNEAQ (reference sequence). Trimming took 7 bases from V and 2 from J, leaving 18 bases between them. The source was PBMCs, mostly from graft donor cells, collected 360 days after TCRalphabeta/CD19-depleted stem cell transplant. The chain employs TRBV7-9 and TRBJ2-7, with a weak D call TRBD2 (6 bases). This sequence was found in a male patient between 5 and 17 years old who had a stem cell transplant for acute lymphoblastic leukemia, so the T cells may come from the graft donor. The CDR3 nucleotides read TGTGCCAGCATAAATGGGCCGGGAGAGGCCTACGAGCAGTACTTC. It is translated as CASINGPGEAYEQYF.